Sequencing of this TCR beta chain was carried out in a study of cytomegalovirus exposure and HLA in healthy donors. Background on the study: Among about 200 million T cells, an earlier analysis found 95 million to 140 million unique TCR beta sequences.

The CDR3 runs 15 residues. The V gene's germline CDR1 is MNHNS and CDR2 SASEGT. J lost 0 bases, V lost 4 bases, and 4 bases had no gene match. In nominal health when sampled, donors likely had unrecorded immune exposures nonetheless. The PCR used 60 Vbeta and 13 Jbeta primers. TCRdb's copy holds only in-frame clones and misses some; the assay was immunoSEQ multiplex PCR. The data contain approximately 150,000 clones, about three quarters of them seen just once; the ten biggest clones take up roughly 1.6%. Overall study findings and caveats: HLA alleles showed associations with 15,000 to 20,000 TCR beta sequences in a later analysis, at a 0.05 false discovery rate. The study dropped some indistinguishable V segments, TRBV6-2 and TRBV6-3 among them.

This clone has only a few counts. Its specificity is not known. The chain uses TRBV6-1 and TRBJ1-2; 8 nucleotides agree with TRBD1. The sequence came from a female donor in good health and CMV-seronegative. The specimen was PBMCs. The CDR3 DNA reads TGTGCCAGCAGTGTTCGACAGGGGACTAACTATGGCTACACCTTC. This translates into CASSVRQGTNYGYTF.